The entry that follows covers one TCR beta chain sequence. This clonotype was observed a few times. Its antigen remains undetermined. One end of the junction varies from germline; a read error may be responsible. The data were taken from a study of blood T cells in healthy people across ages (dated by TCRdb to between 2014 and 2017). About the investigation overall: Template switching captured roughly one uniquely barcoded TCR beta cDNA molecule per two T cells in model experiments. To track age-related changes in TCR beta repertoire diversity, the study relied on deep sequencing normalized with unique cDNA molecular identifiers. Four age groups were formed from the donors: young (average 16 years), middle-aged (around 41), aged (roughly 58) and long-lived (around 82). To avoid experimental bias, donors of different ages were spread randomly across the sequencing lanes. Using the same blood draw, the study looked at two additional independent replicas of 1 million unique cDNA reads for two donors, one aged 18 to 30 and the other aged 80 or older. What the study reported, not specific to this receptor: Because donor CMV infection status was unknown, age-related changes in expanded clonotypes were potentially confounded. Observed TCR beta diversity per million T cells fell roughly linearly with age, and a significant reduction was already apparent by age about 43. Because profiling used bulk unsorted PBMCs, naive and antigen-experienced compartments could not be compared conclusively. Observed TCR beta diversity correlated strongly with the percentage of naive T cells measured by flow cytometry. Compared with the aged group, more naive CD4+ T cells, fewer expanded clones and increased TCR diversity were shown by the long-lived group, suggesting age selection. Estimates of total diversity based on one million sequenced T cells were regarded as lower bounds and as underestimates.

The donors were roughly 38 Caucasian individuals from Russia, aged 6 to 90 years, who were systemically healthy. Ten milliliters of peripheral blood were drawn from each donor into EDTA-treated Vacutainer tubes. Ficoll-Paque density-gradient centrifugation was used to isolate PBMCs, with at least 7 million per sample. Trizol reagent was used to extract total RNA from the PBMCs, yielding at least 6 micrograms per sample. For every donor, flow cytometry on a PBMC aliquot measured the percentage of naive CD45RAhigh/CD27high T cells. The CDR3 numbers 16 residues from cysteine through phenylalanine. Only the CDR3 DNA is retained, 48 bases long and in frame from the first base. In the germline V gene (reference sequence), CDR1 corresponds to LNHNV and CDR2 to YYDKDF. Library preparation employed 5' RACE. The sequencer listed for this sample is Illumina HiSeq 2500. The second PCR ran for roughly 7 to 11 cycles and used a J-beta primer mix along with a sample-barcoded 5' primer. A unique molecular identifier was introduced onto each TCR beta cDNA molecule by a template-switch 5' adaptor carrying 12 random nucleotides. At least 3 million CDR3-containing paired-end reads were obtained from each sample. The Mint cDNA synthesis kit, primed by a TRBC-specific oligonucleotide, was used to synthesize first-strand cDNA from all RNA. Following uracil-DNA glycosylase treatment, a first 18-cycle PCR with universal primers M1SS and BC2_uni_R was performed on all cDNA. Concerning the study's data processing: Each sample was normalized by randomly selecting 1 million high-quality reads, each carrying a distinct molecular identifier. Reads with shared molecular identifiers were discarded instead of being binned into consensus sequences. MiTCR, with a Q25 quality threshold and the strictest error-elimination algorithm, was used for CDR3 identification, clonotype clustering and error correction. A nonparametric unseen species model with Euler transformation was used to estimate a lower bound on total TCR beta diversity. The public reads were reprocessed in TCRdb via fastp at Q25 and MiXCR, keeping in-frame beta chains. Each record represents a unique CDR3 protein, reported with the most common genes and DNA among its rows. The V and J calls were not made by the authors but by TCRdb's processing. For this sample the table gives 2 million or so distinct CDR3 sequences, of which 40% to 55% were detected only once. The ten largest clones take up around 2.1% of the sample.

This clonotype was sampled from a middle-aged woman in good health. This chain joins TRBV15 to TRBJ1-4, and possibly TRBD1, on 5 matching bases. What was sequenced was blood. The sequenced DNA is TGTACCACCAGCAGAGTCTCAGCAGGGAGCGGGGAAAAACTGTTTTTT. Its product reads: CTTSRVSAGSGEKLFF.